This T cell receptor beta chain is drawn from a study of blood T cell repertoires in COVID-19. Original handling: Amplifying reference gene primers gave estimates of nucleated cell counts. Sequencing was performed with immunoSEQ multiplex PCR; in TCRdb, only in-frame clones are kept and a portion is missing. V, J and clone size are those of that table, while D and trimming were read from the DNA. The sample comprises approximately 99,000 clones, just over 85% of which are singletons, and 2% to 3% rests with the top ten. The sequence was obtained from a human donor in a cohort sampled during active COVID-19. The source material was peripheral blood.

The CDR3 DNA reads as TGTGCCAGCAGCCAAGATTTAGCTCCTCTGGTGTATTTT. The encoded protein is CASSQDLAPLVYF. V gene TRBV3-1 (or the pseudogene TRBV3-2) combines with J gene TRBJ2-3; unclear D gene. Trimming removed 0 bases at V and 14 bases at J, with 15 bases between. CDR1 and CDR2 from the germline V gene are LGHDT and YNNKEL (reference sequence). The CDR3 spans 13 residues.